The 8 T cell receptor beta chains listed next were all sequenced from one sample in a study of low-dose radiotherapy and immunotherapy resistance in tumors. First-strand cDNA used TRAV- and TRBV-specific primers, covering alpha and beta chains. TCR amplification ran approximately 22 PCR cycles using constant-region and V-primer adapter primers. TCRdb processed the reads anew with MiXCR; each CDR3 protein has one entry. The sample consists of about 9,200 distinct CDR3 sequences, roughly 42% of them appearing once. Receptors originate from a human donor with advanced metastatic prostate, ovarian, gallbladder or colorectal cancer (not recorded which). This table probably holds off-target reads from a library built for another chain.

This chain connects TRBV23-1 to TRBJ2-3, with TRBD2 identical over 9 bases. TRBV23-1 is given ORF status, its function remaining uncertain. V lost 7 bases to trimming and J lost 5 bases; unmatched junction nucleotides: 13. The CDR3 totals 16 residues. The CDR3 sequence is CASTRGGLAGIDTQYF. The CDR3 DNA reads as TGCGCCAGCACCAGGGGGGGGCTAGCGGGGATAGATACGCAGTATTTT.

The chain carries TRBV12-5 and TRBJ1-1; 7 bases are shared with TRBD1. Germline CDR1 reads LGHNT; CDR2 reads FRNRAP. J was trimmed by 2 bases and V by 6 bases; bases with no gene match: 6. This CDR3 comprises 14 residues. CDR3 residues: CASGTYRGNTEAFF. CDR3 sequence (DNA): TGTGCTAGTGGAACGTACAGGGGTAACACTGAAGCTTTCTTT.

A few counts support this clonotype. The chain combines TRBV3-1 with TRBJ1-1; TRBD1 agrees at 7 bases. V lost 2 bases and J lost 1; bases outside the gene matches: 7. Germline V CDR1 and CDR2: LGHDT, YNNKEL (reference sequence). This CDR3 region has 16 residues. The CDR3 nucleotides read TGTGCCAGCAGCCAATCCCTCGGGACAGAGAACACTGAAGCTTTCTTT. This codes for CASSQSLGTENTEAFF.

V gene TRBV10-1 combines with J gene TRBJ2-3; 14 bases map to TRBD2. Germline-derived CDR1 and CDR2 are WNHNN and SYGVQD (reference sequence). The trim removed 5 bases at V and 5 bases at J, leaving 6 bases unmatched. There are 16 residues in the CDR3. CDR3 DNA sequence: TGCGCCAGCAGTCGACTAGCGGGAGGGCTAGTAGATACGCAGTATTTT. Its translation: CASSRLAGGLVDTQYF.

The chain carries TRBV28 and TRBJ2-3; no reliable D call. In germline, CDR1 is MDHEN, CDR2 SYDVKM. Trimming removed 7 bases at V and 4 bases at J, with 6 bases between. This CDR3 is built from 11 residues. This CDR3 reads CASKGPDTQYF. CDR3 nucleotide sequence: TGTGCCAGCAAAGGCCCAGATACGCAGTATTTT.

This sequence joins TRBV7-3 and TRBJ1-3; unclear D gene. The germline CDR1 and CDR2 sequences are SGHTA and FQGTGA. Trimming stripped 2 bases from V and 0 bases from J, with 11 bases between. The CDR3 consists of 16 residues. For the CDR3, the DNA is TGTGCCAGCAGCTTACTACAGTTAGGCTCTGGAAACACCATATATTTT. The encoded protein is CASSLLQLGSGNTIYF.

This chain links TRBV28 with TRBJ2-3; 7 nucleotides match TRBD1. V was clipped by 7 bases and J by 1 base; unmatched bases: 2. The CDR3 runs 13 residues. Germline loops: CDR1 MDHEN, CDR2 SYDVKM. DNA for the CDR3: TGTGCCAGCAAGGGGGCCGGCACAGATACGCAGTATTTT. This codes for CASKGAGTDTQYF.

A few counts support this clonotype. V and J are TRBV6-6 and TRBJ2-1; perhaps TRBD1 as D (6 bases). Deletions cut 2 bases from V and 6 bases from J, with 11 bases between. There are 14 residues in the CDR3. Germline V gives CDR1 MNHNY, CDR2 SVGAGI (reference sequence). CDR3 residues: CASSYTRTVNEQFF. In DNA, the CDR3 is TGTGCCAGCAGTTACACCAGGACAGTCAATGAGCAGTTCTTC.